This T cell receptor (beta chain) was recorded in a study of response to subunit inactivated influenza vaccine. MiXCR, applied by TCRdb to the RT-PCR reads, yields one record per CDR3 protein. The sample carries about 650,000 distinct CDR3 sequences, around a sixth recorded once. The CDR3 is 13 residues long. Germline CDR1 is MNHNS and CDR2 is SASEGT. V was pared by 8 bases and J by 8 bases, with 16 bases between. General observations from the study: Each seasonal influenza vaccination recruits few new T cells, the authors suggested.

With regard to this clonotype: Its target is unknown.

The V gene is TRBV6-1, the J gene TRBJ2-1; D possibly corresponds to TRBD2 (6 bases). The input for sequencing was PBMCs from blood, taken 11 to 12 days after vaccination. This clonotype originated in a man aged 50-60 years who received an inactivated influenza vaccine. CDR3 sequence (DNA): TGTGCCAGCCGCCCGCTGGGGGGTGATGAGCAGTTCTTC. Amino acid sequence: CASRPLGGDEQFF.